The TCR beta chain described here comes from a study of cytomegalovirus exposure and HLA in healthy donors. Study-level points and caveats: Presence/absence analyses treated sequencing depth as roughly uniform across donors. Rarity held for most TCR sequences, but there were some public TCRs that occurred in many donors.

The CDR3 is 19 residues long. Deletions cut 6 bases from V and 0 bases from J, with 24 bases between. The germline V gene encodes CDR1 KGHSH and CDR2 LQKENI. Note on this clone: Its antigen is currently unknown.

The PCR was carried out with 60 Vbeta primers and 13 Jbeta primers. Here immunoSEQ multiplex PCR was the method, and the copy in TCRdb shows in-frame clones only, minus some. The sample lists about 150,000 clones, around 79% seen once, with about 3.5% in the top ten. Source material: PBMCs. The receptor was isolated from a human donor in good health. This chain uses TRBV18 with TRBJ2-1; a weak D match, TRBD2 (5 bases). CDR3 DNA sequence: TGTGCCAGCTCTCCCCTGGTCGGCGGGCTCCCCATCTCCTACAATGAGCAGTTCTTC. This translates into CASSPLVGGLPISYNEQFF.